These 17 T cell receptor beta chains were all obtained from the same sample, sequenced in a study of CD4 T cells in relation to SARS-CoV-2 and coronaviruses. Clones were sequenced by immunoSEQ multiplex PCR, and TCRdb holds only the in-frame ones, with some missing. Here the sample spans approximately 25,000 clones, around 70% being singletons. The unexposed donors gave CD4+ T cells in 2011-2018, prior to COVID-19. CD4+ T cells were isolated from the cells after 10 days of culture. No antigen is known for these receptors. Sample: CD4+ T cells from PBMCs, cultured in vitro. All receptors come from a human donor in good health.

The chain has TRBV30 and TRBJ2-6, with a tentative D call TRBD1 (6 bases). Looked up from germline, CDR1 is GTSNPN and CDR2 is SVGIG (reference sequence). V lost 0 bases and J lost 0, with 9 bases in between. CDR3 size: 16 residues. The CDR3 region is CAWSVLGASGANVLTF. Written as DNA, the CDR3 is TGTGCCTGGAGTGTCCTGGGGGCCTCTGGGGCCAACGTCCTGACTTTC.

The chain joins TRBV3-1 (or the pseudogene TRBV3-2) to TRBJ2-1; TRBD2 matches at 8 bases. From germline, CDR1 is LGHDT and CDR2 YNNKEL (reference sequence). V dropped 4 bases and J dropped 0; count of bases not matched to a gene: 5. The CDR3 runs to 16 residues. This CDR3 is CASSPTLAGSYNEQFF. The CDR3 coding sequence is TGTGCCAGCAGCCCCACTCTAGCGGGCTCCTACAATGAGCAGTTCTTC.

The genes are TRBV14 and TRBJ2-1; tentatively, D is TRBD1 or TRBD2 (5 bases each). The germline V gene has CDR1 SGHDN and CDR2 FVKESK. V was shortened by 7 bases and J by 7 bases, with 20 bases between the two germline ends. The CDR3 is 15 amino acids. The CDR3 DNA follows: TGTGCCAGCACCCCCGCGGGTGGGGGTGGGAATGAGCAGTTCTTC. It is translated as CASTPAGGGGNEQFF.

The chain recombines TRBV5-1 with TRBJ2-2, with D possibly being TRBD2 (5 bases). The CDR3 is 14 amino acids. The germline V and J ends were trimmed by 3 bases and 2 bases, with 8 bases remaining between them. In germline, CDR1 is SGHRS, CDR2 YFSETQ. Written as DNA, the CDR3 is TGCGCCAGCAGCTCACTAGACAACACCGGGGAGCTGTTTTTT. Residues: CASSSLDNTGELFF.

This chain uses TRBV28 with TRBJ2-1; TRBD2 aligns across 8 bases. The CDR3 sequence is 16 residues long. After removal of 9 bases from V and 6 bases from J, the junction contained 16 bases not matched to a gene. The germline gives CDR1 MDHEN, CDR2 SYDVKM. In DNA form, the CDR3 reads TGTGCCAGTTCCGGTTCCGGGACTAGGGTTTTCAATGAGCAGTTCTTC. Translation gives CASSGSGTRVFNEQFF.

The rearrangement joins TRBV7-9 to TRBJ2-1; TRBD1 agrees at 8 bases. V lost 4 bases, J lost 5 bases, and 7 bases stayed unmatched. Per the germline V gene, CDR1 is SEHNR and CDR2 is FQNEAQ (reference sequence). The CDR3 has 15 residues. Here the CDR3 DNA reads TGTGCCAGCAGCTCCGGACAGGGTTGGAACAATGAGCAGTTCTTC. This codes for CASSSGQGWNNEQFF.

This sequence joins TRBV25-1 and TRBJ1-6, with a possible D match to TRBD1 (6 bases). V was pared by 10 bases and J by 1 base, with 14 bases between. The CDR3 runs to 15 residues. CDR1 is MGHDK and CDR2 is SYGVNS in the germline V gene. The CDR3 DNA follows: TGTGCCAACACGGACAGAAGATCCTATAATTCACCCCTCCACTTT. This encodes CANTDRRSYNSPLHF.

This clone appeared a single time. The chain uses TRBV5-1 and TRBJ2-7, with D possibly matching TRBD2 (6 bases). The V gene's germline CDR1 is SGHRS and CDR2 YFSETQ. The CDR3 runs 15 residues. V lost 1 base and J lost 6, with 17 bases in between. CDR3 bases: TGCGCCAGCAGCTTGTCCCCCCGGACTATCGGCGAGCAGTACTTC. It specifies CASSLSPRTIGEQYF.

The CDR3 sequence is CASSPDSGANVLTF. The CDR3 DNA reads as TGCGCCAGCAGCCCGGACTCTGGGGCCAACGTCCTGACTTTC. This chain uses TRBV5-1 with TRBJ2-6, with D hard to call. Trimming shortened V by 4 bases and J by 0 bases, and 5 bases separated the two germline ends. Germline V gives CDR1 SGHRS, CDR2 YFSETQ. The CDR3 is made up of 14 amino acids.

This clone occurred once. This chain connects TRBV24-1 to TRBJ1-2; D not certain. This CDR3 comprises 14 residues. Germline CDR1 reads KGHDR; CDR2 reads SFDVKD. V lost 2 bases to trimming and J lost 4 bases, with 10 bases between them. CDR3: CATSDSPVGYGYTF. In DNA, the CDR3 is TGTGCCACCAGTGATTCCCCGGTGGGCTATGGCTACACCTTC.

J is TRBJ2-1 and V is TRBV24-1; a possible D gene is TRBD2 (5 bases). The germline V gene has CDR1 KGHDR and CDR2 SFDVKD. V lost 1 base and J lost 1, with 7 bases in between. The CDR3 totals 15 residues. The CDR3 DNA is TGTGCCACCAGTGATTTAGGCGGGTCCTACAATGAGCAGTTCTTC. Amino acid sequence: CATSDLGGSYNEQFF.

The chain is built from TRBV18 and TRBJ1-4; D is perhaps TRBD1 (5 bases). Germline values: CDR1 KGHSH, CDR2 LQKENI. Trimming left V 2 bases short and J 14 bases short, with 12 bases between. The CDR3 consists of 12 residues. In DNA, the CDR3 is TGTGCCAGCTCACCAAGGGGTGATGAGCTGTTTTTT. Encoded protein: CASSPRGDELFF.

V is TRBV19 and J is TRBJ2-5; 9 nucleotides line up with TRBD1. Trimming cost V 3 bases and J 5 bases; bases outside gene matches: 4. The CDR3 is made up of 14 amino acids. CDR1 LNHDA and CDR2 SQIVND come from the germline V gene (reference sequence). The CDR3 nucleotides read TGTGCCAGTAGTATGGACAGGGGAAGGGAGACCCAGTACTTC. Residues: CASSMDRGRETQYF. The whole variable domain, remainder taken from reference TRBV19 and TRBJ2-5, is DGGITQSPKYLFRKEGQNVTLSCEQNLNHDAMYWYRQDPGQGLRLIYYSQIVNDFQKGDIAEGYSVSREKKESFPLTVTSAQKNPTAFYLCASSMDRGRETQYFGPGTRLLVL.

This clone was counted a few times. The gene calls are TRBV4-1 and TRBJ2-3; 14 bases match TRBD2. Trimming cost V 4 bases and J 1 base; bases outside gene matches: 1. Germline values: CDR1 MGHRA, CDR2 YSYEKL. This CDR3 has 16 amino acids. Written as DNA, the CDR3 is TGCGCCAGCAGCCGACTAGCGGGAGGGCGCACAGATACGCAGTATTTT. Translated: CASSRLAGGRTDTQYF.

The chain links TRBV6-5 to TRBJ2-1, with D unresolved. Germline values: CDR1 MNHEY, CDR2 SVGAGI. The CDR3 is 15 residues long. V dropped 0 bases and J dropped 4 bases, with 10 bases sitting between them. CDR3 nucleotides: TGTGCCAGCAGTTACTCGACAATAAATTACAATGAGCAGTTCTTC. Protein sequence: CASSYSTINYNEQFF.

The sample holds a few counts of this clone. The rearrangement links TRBV7-9 to TRBJ1-3; D is possibly TRBD1 (6 bases). Germline CDR1 reads SEHNR; CDR2 reads FQNEAQ (reference sequence). Trimming took 4 bases from V and 4 from J, leaving 17 bases between them. CDR3 length: 16 residues. The CDR3 region is CASSYSGALAGNTIYF. The CDR3 bases are TGTGCCAGCAGCTACTCGGGGGCACTTGCGGGAAACACCATATATTTT.

This sequence joins TRBV7-3 and TRBJ1-2, with a possible D match to TRBD1 (6 bases). CDR1 and CDR2 (germline): SGHTA, FQGTGA. V was pared by 1 base and J by 8 bases, with 14 bases between. The CDR3 totals 14 residues. The CDR3 reads CASSLNAGAGGYTF. The CDR3 nucleotides are TGTGCCAGCAGCTTAAACGCAGGGGCAGGAGGCTACACCTTC.